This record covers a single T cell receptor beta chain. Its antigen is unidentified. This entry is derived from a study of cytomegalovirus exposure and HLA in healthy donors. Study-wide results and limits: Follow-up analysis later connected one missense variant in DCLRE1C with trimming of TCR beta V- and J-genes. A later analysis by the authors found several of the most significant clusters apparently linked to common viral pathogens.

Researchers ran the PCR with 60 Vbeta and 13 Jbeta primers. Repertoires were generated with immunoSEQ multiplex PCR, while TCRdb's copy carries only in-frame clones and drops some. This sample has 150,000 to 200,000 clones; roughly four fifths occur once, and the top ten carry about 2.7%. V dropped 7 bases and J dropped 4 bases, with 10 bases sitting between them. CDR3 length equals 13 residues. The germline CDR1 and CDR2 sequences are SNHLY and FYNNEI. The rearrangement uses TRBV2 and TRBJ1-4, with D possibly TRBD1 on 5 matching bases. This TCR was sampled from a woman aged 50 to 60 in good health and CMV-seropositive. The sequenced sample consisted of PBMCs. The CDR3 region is CASNRDFNEKLFF. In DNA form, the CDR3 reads TGTGCCAGCAACCGGGACTTTAATGAAAAACTGTTTTTT. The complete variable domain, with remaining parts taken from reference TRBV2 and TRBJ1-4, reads EPEVTQTPSHQVTQMGQEVILRCVPISNHLYFYWYRQILGQKVEFLVSFYNNEISEKSEIFDDQFSVERPDGSNFTLKIRSTKLEDSAMYFCASNRDFNEKLFFGSGTQLSVL.